The text below deals with one T cell receptor (beta chain). Its antigen remains unidentified. This entry belongs to a study of shared clonotypes between healthy human individuals. Study-wide points: Generally, estimated richness proved larger in naive subsets than it did in memory subsets.

Sorted-subset replicate PCR reactions were performed with approximately 200 ng DNA, corresponding to tens of thousands of T cell genomes. Profiling relied on immunoSEQ multiplex PCR, and the TCRdb table lists in-frame clones only, not all of them. Altogether around 2,000,000 clones are present, 95% being singletons, with the ten largest covering 0.1% to 0.15%. Germline CDR1 SQVTM, CDR2 ANQGSEA. The CDR3 covers 11 residues. Trimming stripped 7 bases from V and 5 bases from J, with 11 bases between. This chain uses TRBV29-1 with TRBJ1-2; maybe TRBD1 (6 bases). Sequenced: naive CD4+ T cells sorted from blood. Subset here: CD45RA+ positively selected. The sequence was obtained from a man between 18 and 35 years old in good health. The CDR3 DNA reads as TGCAGCGGAGGGGGGGAGTATGGCTACACCTTC. It codes for CSGGGEYGYTF. Supplemented by reference TRBV29-1 and TRBJ1-2, the full variable domain reads SAVISQKPSRDICQRGTSLTIQCQVDSQVTMMFWYRQQPGQSLTLIATANQGSEATYESGFVIDKFPISRPNLTFSTLTVSNMSPEDSSIYLCSGGGEYGYTFGSGTRLTVV.